This T cell receptor (beta chain) was recorded in a study of cytomegalovirus exposure and HLA in healthy donors. The wider study: The same platform was used for the 120 or so validation repertoires as for the roughly 660 first-cohort repertoires, as reported in a later analysis.

The assay was immunoSEQ multiplex PCR, and TCRdb's table has in-frame clones only and misses some. Among 180,000 or so clones listed, 84% were seen once. Comments on this clone: Its cognate antigen is unknown.

The CDR3 contains 15 residues. Per the germline V gene, CDR1 is MNHNY and CDR2 is SVGAGI (reference sequence). The J segment lost 0 bases and the V segment lost 6 bases, leaving 6 bases of the junction unmatched. Study conclusions and caveats: Rarity held for most TCR sequences, but there were some public TCRs that occurred in many donors.

Sequencing input: PBMCs. The chain recombines TRBV6-6 with TRBJ2-7, with 9 bases lining up with TRBD1. This TCR derives from a woman aged 25 to 39 in good health and CMV-seropositive. Written as DNA, the CDR3 is TGTGCCAGCAGGGACAGGGGATTGAGCTCCTACGAGCAGTACTTC. It specifies CASRDRGLSSYEQYF.